This T cell receptor beta chain was sequenced for a study of blood T cell repertoires in COVID-19. Overall study: Acute and convalescent COVID-19 specimens originated in the United States, Italy and Spain. PBMCs, B-cell-depleted T cells, or T cells were the source of the cDNA or gDNA that made up the material.

Original processing methods: Cell counts per sample came from amplifying reference gene primers. Generated by immunoSEQ multiplex PCR, the TCRdb table keeps only in-frame clones and is missing some. The V and J calls and clone size were taken over from that table, and D and trimming were inferred from the DNA. The repertoire holds 130,000 to 150,000 clones, approximately 89% seen once, with 1.5% to 2% in the top ten. This TCR was recovered from a woman aged 45-65 years with acute or convalescent COVID-19. The sequenced sample consisted of peripheral blood.

This CDR3 is CASSQDYRGNTIYF. The CDR3 DNA reads as TGTGCCAGCAGCCAAGACTACAGGGGAAACACCATATATTTT. The chain links TRBV3-1 (or the pseudogene TRBV3-2) to TRBJ1-3; D might be TRBD1 (5 bases). Germline values: CDR1 LGHDT, CDR2 YNNKEL (reference sequence). Between the trimmed V and J ends, which lost 0 bases and 4 bases, there was a span of 7 bases. The CDR3 is 14 amino acids.